The present TCR beta chain was sequenced within a study of OX40 agonist ivuxolimab in advanced cancers. This table comes from immunoSEQ multiplex PCR, and its TCRdb copy is limited to in-frame clones, with some not included. The repertoire consists of some 86,000 clones, with around 84% occurring once and the leading ten covering 6.5%. Germline CDR1 and CDR2: SGHTA and FQGNSA. This CDR3 has 16 amino acids. The chain uses TRBV7-2 and TRBJ2-5, with TRBD1 matching over 7 bases. The assigned J gene may be wrong: the sequence end matches TRBJ2-7 better. Sequences were derived from CD4+ or CD8+ T cells sorted from blood, sampled in a trial of the OX40 agonist ivuxolimab. The source of this sequence is an adult with an advanced solid tumor such as melanoma, head and neck, liver or kidney cancer. CDR3 bases: TGTGCCAGCAGCTTAGTAGGGAGACAGGGAACCTACGAGCAGTACTTC. This translates into CASSLVGRQGTYEQYF.